This TCR beta chain was captured by sequencing in a study of blood T cell repertoires in COVID-19. Background on the study: The analysed material was cDNA or gDNA that came from T cells, B-cell-depleted T cells, or PBMCs.

Authors' processing steps: Researchers report that nucleated cell counts were estimated from reference gene primer amplification. The method was immunoSEQ multiplex PCR; TCRdb's version includes in-frame clones alone and lacks a portion of them. V and J calls and clone size follow that table, whereas D and trimming were derived from the DNA. Of around 320,000 clones detected, 88% appear once; the ten largest clones hold over 6%. The clonotype originates from a woman aged 25 to 39 who had recovered from COVID-19. The sequenced material came from peripheral blood.

CDR3 nucleotides: TGTGCCAGCCGTCGACAGCACACAGATACGCAGTATTTT. This gives the protein CASRRQHTDTQYF. The J gene is TRBJ2-3, the V gene TRBV6-5; D may be TRBD1 (5 bases). CDR1 is MNHEY and CDR2 is SVGAGI in the germline V gene. Trimming took off 8 bases at V and 2 bases at J, with 11 bases between the two ends. The CDR3 runs to 13 residues.